This TCR beta chain emerged from a study of blood T cell repertoires in COVID-19. As for the study in general: From the United States, Italy and Spain came samples of acute and convalescent COVID-19. T cells, B-cell-depleted T cells, or PBMCs supplied cDNA or gDNA.

In the original processing: Estimated nucleated cell counts came from reference gene primer amplification. Profiled with immunoSEQ multiplex PCR; TCRdb holds only in-frame clones, not every one. Clone size and the V and J calls come from that table; the DNA yielded D and trimming. Of 25,000 to 35,000 clones in the sample, roughly 65% were seen once. This clone was counted between two and nine times. This CDR3 is 15 amino acids long. Trimming pared 4 bases from V and 4 bases from J, leaving 16 bases between. Looked up from germline, CDR1 is MGHRA and CDR2 is YSYEKL. The J gene is TRBJ2-5, the V gene TRBV4-1, with a tentative D call TRBD2 (6 bases). This TCR was sampled from a human donor in a cohort sampled during active COVID-19. The sample taken for sequencing was peripheral blood. Here the CDR3 DNA reads TGCGCCAGCAGCCGACTTAACGGGGGAGGAGAGACCCAGTACTTC. Protein sequence: CASSRLNGGGETQYF.